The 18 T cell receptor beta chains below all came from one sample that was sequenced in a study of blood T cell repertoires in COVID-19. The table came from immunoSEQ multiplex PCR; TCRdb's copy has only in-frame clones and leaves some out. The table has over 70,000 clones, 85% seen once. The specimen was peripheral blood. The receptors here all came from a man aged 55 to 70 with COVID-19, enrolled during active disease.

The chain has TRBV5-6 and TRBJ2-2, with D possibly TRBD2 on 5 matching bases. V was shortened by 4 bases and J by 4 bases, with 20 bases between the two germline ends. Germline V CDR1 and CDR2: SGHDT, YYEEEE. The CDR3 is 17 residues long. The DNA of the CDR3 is TGTGCCAGCAGCGATTATAATAGCCGGGAATTCACCGGGGAGCTGTTTTTT. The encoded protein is CASSDYNSREFTGELFF.

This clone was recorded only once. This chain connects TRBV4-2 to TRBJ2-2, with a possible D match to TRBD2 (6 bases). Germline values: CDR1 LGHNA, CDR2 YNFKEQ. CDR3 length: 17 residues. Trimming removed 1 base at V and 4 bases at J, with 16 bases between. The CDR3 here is CASSQAYGGAGTGELFF. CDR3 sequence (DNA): TGTGCCAGCAGCCAAGCATATGGCGGGGCGGGCACCGGGGAGCTGTTTTTT.

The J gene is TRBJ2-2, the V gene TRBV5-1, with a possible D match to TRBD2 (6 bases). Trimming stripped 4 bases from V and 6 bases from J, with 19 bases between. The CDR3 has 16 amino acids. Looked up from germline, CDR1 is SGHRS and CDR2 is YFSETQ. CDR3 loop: CASSPLRNRRAGELFF. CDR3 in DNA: TGCGCCAGCAGCCCCCTAAGGAACAGGAGGGCCGGGGAGCTGTTTTTT.

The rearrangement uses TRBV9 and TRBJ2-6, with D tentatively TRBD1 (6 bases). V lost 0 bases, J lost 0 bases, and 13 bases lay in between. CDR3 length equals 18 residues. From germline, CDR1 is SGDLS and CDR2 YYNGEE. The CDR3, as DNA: TGTGCCAGCAGCGTAGTGGAGACAGGCGTCTCTGGGGCCAACGTCCTGACTTTC. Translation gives CASSVVETGVSGANVLTF. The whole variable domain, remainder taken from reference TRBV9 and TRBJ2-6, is DSGVTQTPKHLITATGQRVTLRCSPRSGDLSVYWYQQSLDQGLQFLIQYYNGEERAKGNILERFSAQQFPDLHSELNLSSLELGDSALYFCASSVVETGVSGANVLTFGAGSRLTVL.

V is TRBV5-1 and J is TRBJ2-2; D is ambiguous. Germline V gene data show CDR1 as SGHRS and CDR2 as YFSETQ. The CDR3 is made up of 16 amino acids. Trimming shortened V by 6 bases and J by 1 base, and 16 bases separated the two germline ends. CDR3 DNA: TGCGCCAGCACCCAAACCCCACTTGGGAACACCGGGGAGCTGTTTTTT. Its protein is CASTQTPLGNTGELFF. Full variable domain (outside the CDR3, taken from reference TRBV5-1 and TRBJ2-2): KAGVTQTPRYLIKTRGQQVTLSCSPISGHRSVSWYQQTPGQGLQFLFEYFSETQRNKGNFPGRFSGRQFSNSRSEMNVSTLELGDSALYLCASTQTPLGNTGELFFGEGSRLTVL.

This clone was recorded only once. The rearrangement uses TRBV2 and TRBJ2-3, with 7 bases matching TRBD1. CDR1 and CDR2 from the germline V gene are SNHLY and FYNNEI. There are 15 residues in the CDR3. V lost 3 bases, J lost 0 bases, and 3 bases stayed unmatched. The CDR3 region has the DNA TGTGCCAGCAGTGACCGGGACAGAAGCACAGATACGCAGTATTTT. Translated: CASSDRDRSTDTQYF.

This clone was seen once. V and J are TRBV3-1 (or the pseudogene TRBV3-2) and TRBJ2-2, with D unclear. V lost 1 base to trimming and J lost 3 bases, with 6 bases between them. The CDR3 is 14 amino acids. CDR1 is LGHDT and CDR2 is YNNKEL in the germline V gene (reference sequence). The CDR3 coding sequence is TGTGCCAGCAGCCAAGGCGTCGACACCGGGGAGCTGTTTTTT. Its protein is CASSQGVDTGELFF.

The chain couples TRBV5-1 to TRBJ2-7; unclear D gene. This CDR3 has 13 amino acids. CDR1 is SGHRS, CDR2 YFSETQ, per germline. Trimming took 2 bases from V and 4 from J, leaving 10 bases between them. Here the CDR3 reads CASSFTGEYEQYF. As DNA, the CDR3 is TGCGCCAGCAGCTTTACTGGAGAGTACGAGCAGTACTTC.

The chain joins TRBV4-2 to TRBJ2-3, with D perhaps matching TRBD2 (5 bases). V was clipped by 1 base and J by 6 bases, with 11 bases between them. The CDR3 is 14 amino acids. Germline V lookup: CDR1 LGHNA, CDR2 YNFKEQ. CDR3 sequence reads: CASSQATIGDTQYF. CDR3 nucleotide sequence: TGTGCCAGCAGCCAAGCGACTATTGGCGATACGCAGTATTTT.

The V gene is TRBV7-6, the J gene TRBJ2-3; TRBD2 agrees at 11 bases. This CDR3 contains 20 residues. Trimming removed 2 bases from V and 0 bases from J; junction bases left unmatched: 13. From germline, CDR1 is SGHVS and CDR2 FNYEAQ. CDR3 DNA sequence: TGTGCCAGCAGCTTAACCAGAGGAACTAGCGGGAGTTCCAGCACAGATACGCAGTATTTT. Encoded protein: CASSLTRGTSGSSSTDTQYF.

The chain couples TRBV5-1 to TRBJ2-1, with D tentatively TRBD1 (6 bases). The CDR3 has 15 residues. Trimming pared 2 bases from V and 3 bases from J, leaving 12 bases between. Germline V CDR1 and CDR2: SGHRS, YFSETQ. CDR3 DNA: TGCGCCAGCAGCTTCTCAGGGGAAAGCTACAATGAGCAGTTCTTC. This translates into CASSFSGESYNEQFF.

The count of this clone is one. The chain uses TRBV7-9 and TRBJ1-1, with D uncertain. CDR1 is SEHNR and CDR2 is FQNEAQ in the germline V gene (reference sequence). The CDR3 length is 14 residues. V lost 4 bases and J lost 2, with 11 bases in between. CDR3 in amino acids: CASSWFGENTEAFF. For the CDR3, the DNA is TGTGCCAGCAGCTGGTTCGGGGAAAACACTGAAGCTTTCTTT.

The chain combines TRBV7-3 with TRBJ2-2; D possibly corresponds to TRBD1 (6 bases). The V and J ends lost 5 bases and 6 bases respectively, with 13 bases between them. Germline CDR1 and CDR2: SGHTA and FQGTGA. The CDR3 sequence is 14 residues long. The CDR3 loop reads CASSNRDKAGELFF. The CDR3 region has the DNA TGTGCCAGCAGCAACCGGGACAAAGCCGGGGAGCTGTTTTTT. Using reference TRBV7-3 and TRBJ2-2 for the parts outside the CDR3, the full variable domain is GAGVSQTPSNKVTEKGKYVELRCDPISGHTALYWYRQSLGQGPEFLIYFQGTGAADDSGLPNDRFFAVRPEGSVSTLKIQRTERGDSAVYLCASSNRDKAGELFFGEGSRLTVL.

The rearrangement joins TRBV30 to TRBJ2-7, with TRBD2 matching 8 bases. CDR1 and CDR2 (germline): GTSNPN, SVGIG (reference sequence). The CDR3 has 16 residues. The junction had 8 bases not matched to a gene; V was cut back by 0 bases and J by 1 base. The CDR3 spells CAWSVGRGVQSYEQYF. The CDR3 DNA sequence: TGTGCCTGGAGTGTAGGGCGGGGGGTACAGTCCTACGAGCAGTACTTC.

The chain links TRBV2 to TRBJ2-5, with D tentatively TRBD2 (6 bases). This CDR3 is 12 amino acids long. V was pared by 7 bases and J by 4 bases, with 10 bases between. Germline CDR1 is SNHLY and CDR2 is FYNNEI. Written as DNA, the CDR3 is TGTGCCAGCAAGGGACTCGCAGAGACCCAGTACTTC. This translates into CASKGLAETQYF.

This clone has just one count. CDR3 protein: CSVRGIADEKLFF. The CDR3 nucleotides are TGCAGCGTTAGAGGGATAGCGGATGAAAAACTGTTTTTT. The V gene is TRBV29-1, the J gene TRBJ1-4; no reliable D call. Germline loops: CDR1 SQVTM, CDR2 ANQGSEA. CDR3 length equals 13 residues. Between the trimmed V and J ends, which lost 5 bases and 6 bases, there was a span of 13 bases.

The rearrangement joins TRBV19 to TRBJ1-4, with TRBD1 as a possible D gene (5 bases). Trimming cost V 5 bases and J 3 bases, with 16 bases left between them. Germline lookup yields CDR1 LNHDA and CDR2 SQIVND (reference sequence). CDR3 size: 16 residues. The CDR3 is CASSLHEGVSNEKLFF. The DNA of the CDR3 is TGTGCCAGTAGTCTCCATGAAGGGGTATCTAATGAAAAACTGTTTTTT.

The CDR3 nucleotides read TGTGCCAGCAGCTTGGGTGAGCTGGACCCCGGGGCCCAGTACTTC. This encodes CASSLGELDPGAQYF. The rearrangement joins TRBV5-4 to TRBJ2-5, with TRBD2 as a possible D gene (5 bases). V shed 0 bases and J shed 9 bases, with 18 bases lying between them. The germline V gene encodes CDR1 SGHNT and CDR2 YYREEE (reference sequence). The CDR3 has 15 residues.